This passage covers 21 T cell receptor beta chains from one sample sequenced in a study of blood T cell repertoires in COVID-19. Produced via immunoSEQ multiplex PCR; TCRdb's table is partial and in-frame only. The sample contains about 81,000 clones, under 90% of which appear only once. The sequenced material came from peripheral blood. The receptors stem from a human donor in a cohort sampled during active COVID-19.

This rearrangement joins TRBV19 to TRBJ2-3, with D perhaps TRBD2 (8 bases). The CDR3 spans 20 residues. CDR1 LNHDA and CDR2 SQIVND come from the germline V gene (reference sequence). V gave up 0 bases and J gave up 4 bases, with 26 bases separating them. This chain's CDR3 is CASSIDREGAGYNLADTQYF. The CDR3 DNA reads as TGTGCCAGTAGTATAGATCGGGAGGGGGCCGGTTATAATTTGGCAGATACGCAGTATTTT.

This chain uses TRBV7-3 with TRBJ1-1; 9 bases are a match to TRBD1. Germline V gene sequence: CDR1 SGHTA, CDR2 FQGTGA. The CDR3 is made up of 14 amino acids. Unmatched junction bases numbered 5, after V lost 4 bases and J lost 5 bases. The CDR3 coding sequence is TGTGCCAGCAGCTCGGGACAGGGAAGAACTGAAGCTTTCTTT. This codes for CASSSGQGRTEAFF.

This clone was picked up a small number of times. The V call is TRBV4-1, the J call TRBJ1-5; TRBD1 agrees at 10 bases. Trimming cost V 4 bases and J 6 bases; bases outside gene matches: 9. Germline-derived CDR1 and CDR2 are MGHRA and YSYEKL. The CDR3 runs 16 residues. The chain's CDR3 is CASSRVWTGGSQPQHF. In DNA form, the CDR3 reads TGCGCCAGCAGCCGCGTATGGACAGGGGGAAGTCAGCCCCAGCATTTT.

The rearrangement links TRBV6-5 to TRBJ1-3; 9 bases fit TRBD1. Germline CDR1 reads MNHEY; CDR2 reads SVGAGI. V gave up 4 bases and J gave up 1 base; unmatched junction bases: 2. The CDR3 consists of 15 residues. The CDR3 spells CASSSGTGSGNTIYF. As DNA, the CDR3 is TGTGCCAGCAGTTCCGGGACAGGGTCTGGAAACACCATATATTTT.

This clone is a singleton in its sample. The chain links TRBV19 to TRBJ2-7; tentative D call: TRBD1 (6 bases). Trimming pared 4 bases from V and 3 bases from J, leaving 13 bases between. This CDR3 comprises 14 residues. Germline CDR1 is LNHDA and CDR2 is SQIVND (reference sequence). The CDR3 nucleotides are TGTGCCAGTAGTACACAGGGTCGCGGCTACGAGCAGTACTTC. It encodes CASSTQGRGYEQYF.

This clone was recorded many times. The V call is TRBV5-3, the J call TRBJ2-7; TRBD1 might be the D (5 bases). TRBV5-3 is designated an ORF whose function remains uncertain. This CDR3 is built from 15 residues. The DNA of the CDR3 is TGTGAGTCTCTCATCGCGACCAGGGTATTGGTCGAGCAGTACTTC. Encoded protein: CESLIATRVLVEQYF.

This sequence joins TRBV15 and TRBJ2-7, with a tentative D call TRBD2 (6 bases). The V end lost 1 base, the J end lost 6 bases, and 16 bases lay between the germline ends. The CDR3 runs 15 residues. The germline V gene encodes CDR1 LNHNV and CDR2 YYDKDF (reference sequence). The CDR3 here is CATSRVAGNNGEQYF. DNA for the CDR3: TGTGCCACCAGCAGAGTGGCGGGGAACAACGGCGAGCAGTACTTC.

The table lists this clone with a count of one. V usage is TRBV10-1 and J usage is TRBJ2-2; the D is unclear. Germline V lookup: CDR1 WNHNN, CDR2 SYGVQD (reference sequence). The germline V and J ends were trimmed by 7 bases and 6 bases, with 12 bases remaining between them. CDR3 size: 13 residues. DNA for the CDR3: TGCGCCAGCAACACCCAAGAATCCGGGGAGCTGTTTTTT. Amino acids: CASNTQESGELFF.

The CDR3 DNA is TGTGCCAGCAGCTTAAGAGGCATAGAGAGGACTAGCACAGATACGCAGTATTTT. As protein: CASSLRGIERTSTDTQYF. The chain has TRBV7-3 and TRBJ2-3; D is possibly TRBD2 (5 bases). The V gene lost 1 base and the J gene lost 0 bases, with 17 bases spanning the gap. Per the germline V gene, CDR1 is SGHTA and CDR2 is FQGTGA. This CDR3 comprises 18 residues.

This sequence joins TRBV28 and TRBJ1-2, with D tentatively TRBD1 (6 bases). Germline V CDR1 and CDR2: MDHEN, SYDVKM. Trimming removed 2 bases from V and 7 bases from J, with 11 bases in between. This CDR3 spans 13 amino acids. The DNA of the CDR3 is TGTGCCAGCAGTTTAAGGGGGGGCCCTGGCTACACCTTC. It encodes CASSLRGGPGYTF.

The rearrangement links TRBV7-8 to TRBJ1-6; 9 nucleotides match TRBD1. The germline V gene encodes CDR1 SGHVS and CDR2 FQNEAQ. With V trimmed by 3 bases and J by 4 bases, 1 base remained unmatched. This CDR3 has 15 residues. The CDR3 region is CASSLGQGYNSPLHF. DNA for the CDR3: TGTGCCAGCAGCTTGGGACAGGGATATAATTCACCCCTCCACTTT.

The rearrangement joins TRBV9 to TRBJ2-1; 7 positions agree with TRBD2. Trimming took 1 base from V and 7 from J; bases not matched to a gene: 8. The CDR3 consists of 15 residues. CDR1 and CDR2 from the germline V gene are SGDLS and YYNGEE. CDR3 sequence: CASSVTGGASNEQFF. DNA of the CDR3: TGTGCCAGCAGCGTAACGGGGGGAGCCTCGAATGAGCAGTTCTTC.

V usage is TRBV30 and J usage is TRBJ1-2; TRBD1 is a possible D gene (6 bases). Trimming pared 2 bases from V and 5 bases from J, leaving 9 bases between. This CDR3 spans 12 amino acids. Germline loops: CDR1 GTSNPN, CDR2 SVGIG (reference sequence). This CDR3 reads CAWSRTEYGYTF. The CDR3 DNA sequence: TGTGCCTGGAGTCGGACAGAGTATGGCTACACCTTC.

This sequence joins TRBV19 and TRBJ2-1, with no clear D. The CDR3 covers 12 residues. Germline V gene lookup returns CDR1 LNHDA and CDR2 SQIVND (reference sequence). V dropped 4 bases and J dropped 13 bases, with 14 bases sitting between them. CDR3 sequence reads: CASSNPREYQFF. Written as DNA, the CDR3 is TGTGCCAGTAGTAACCCACGAGAATATCAGTTCTTC.

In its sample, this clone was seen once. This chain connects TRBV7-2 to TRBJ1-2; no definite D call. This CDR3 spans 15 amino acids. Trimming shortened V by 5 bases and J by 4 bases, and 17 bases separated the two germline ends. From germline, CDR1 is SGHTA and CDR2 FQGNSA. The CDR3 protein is CASSPRREAIYGYTF. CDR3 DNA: TGTGCCAGCAGCCCGCGACGGGAAGCGATCTATGGCTACACCTTC.

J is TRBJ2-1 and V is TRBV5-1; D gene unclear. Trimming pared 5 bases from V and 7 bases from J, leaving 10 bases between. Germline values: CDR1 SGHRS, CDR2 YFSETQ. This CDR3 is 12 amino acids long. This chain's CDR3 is CASRSTRNEQFF. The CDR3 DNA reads TGCGCCAGCAGATCGACAAGGAATGAGCAGTTCTTC. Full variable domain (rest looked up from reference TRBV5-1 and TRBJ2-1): KAGVTQTPRYLIKTRGQQVTLSCSPISGHRSVSWYQQTPGQGLQFLFEYFSETQRNKGNFPGRFSGRQFSNSRSEMNVSTLELGDSALYLCASRSTRNEQFFGPGTRLTVL.

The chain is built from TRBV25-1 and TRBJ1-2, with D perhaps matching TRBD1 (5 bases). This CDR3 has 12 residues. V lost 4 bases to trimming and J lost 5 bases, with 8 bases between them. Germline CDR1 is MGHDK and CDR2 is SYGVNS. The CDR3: CASSGQRYGYTF. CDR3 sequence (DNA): TGTGCCAGCAGTGGACAGCGTTATGGCTACACCTTC.

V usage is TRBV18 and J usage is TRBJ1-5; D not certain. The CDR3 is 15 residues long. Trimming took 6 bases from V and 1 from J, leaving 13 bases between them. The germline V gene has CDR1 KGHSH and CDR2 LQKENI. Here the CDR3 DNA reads TGTGCCAGCTCCCCGACGGAGGCAAGCAATCAGCCCCAGCATTTT. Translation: CASSPTEASNQPQHF.

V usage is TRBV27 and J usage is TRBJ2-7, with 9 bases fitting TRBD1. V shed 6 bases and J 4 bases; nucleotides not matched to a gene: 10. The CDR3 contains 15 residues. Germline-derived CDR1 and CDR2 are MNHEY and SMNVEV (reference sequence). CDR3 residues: CASSKAGQGGYEQYF. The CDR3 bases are TGTGCCAGCAGCAAAGCGGGACAGGGTGGGTACGAGCAGTACTTC.

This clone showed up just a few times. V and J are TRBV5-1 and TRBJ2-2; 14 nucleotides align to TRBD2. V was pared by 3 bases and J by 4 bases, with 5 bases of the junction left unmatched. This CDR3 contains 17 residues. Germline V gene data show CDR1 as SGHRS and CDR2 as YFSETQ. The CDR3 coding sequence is TGCGCCAGCAGCTCCGGACTAGCGGGGGGTGGCACCGGGGAGCTGTTTTTT. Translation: CASSSGLAGGGTGELFF.

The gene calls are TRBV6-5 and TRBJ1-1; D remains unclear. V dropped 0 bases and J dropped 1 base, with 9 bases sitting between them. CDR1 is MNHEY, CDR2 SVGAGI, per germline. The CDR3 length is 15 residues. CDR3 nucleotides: TGTGCCAGCAGTTACTCGTGGGAGGGGAACACTGAAGCTTTCTTT. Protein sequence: CASSYSWEGNTEAFF.